The T cell receptor (beta chain) under discussion was sequenced for a study of response to subunit inactivated influenza vaccine. Points from the study as a whole: Seasonal influenza vaccination, on each occasion, was suggested by the authors to recruit few new T cells.

This clonotype was seen ten or more times. Its specificity is unknown. In TCRdb, the RT-PCR reads were re-called with MiXCR into one record per CDR3 protein. This table holds around 850,000 distinct CDR3 sequences, 15% to 20% found once. CDR3 length equals 11 residues. Germline lookup yields CDR1 KGHDR and CDR2 SFDVKD. The V and J ends lost 4 bases and 12 bases respectively, with 9 bases between them. The sample in question was PBMCs from blood, obtained approximately 5 days after vaccination. The chain carries TRBV24-1 and TRBJ2-1; perhaps TRBD2 as D (5 bases). The clonotype was recovered from a man aged 50 to 60 who received an inactivated influenza vaccine. In DNA, the CDR3 is TGTGCCACCAGTGAGGCGGGTCGGCAGTTCTTC. This gives the protein CATSEAGRQFF.